The 31 T cell receptor beta chains listed next were all sequenced from one sample in a study of CD8 T cells in ankylosing spondylitis. Via MiXCR, TCRdb re-called the 5' RACE reads, giving one row per CDR3 protein. The table records 150,000 to 200,000 distinct CDR3 sequences, 18% of them present only once. Sequenced sample: blood, either unsorted or a sorted T cell fraction (not recorded which). Every receptor here comes from a male donor between 5 and 35 years old with ankylosing spondylitis or in good health (not recorded which).

The J gene is TRBJ2-1, the V gene TRBV25-1; D is unclear. Germline V gene lookup returns CDR1 MGHDK and CDR2 SYGVNS. V was clipped by 2 bases and J by 5 bases, with 7 bases between them. The CDR3 loop spans 13 amino acids. The CDR3 protein is CASSEQGNNEQFF. In DNA, the CDR3 is TGTGCCAGCAGTGAACAAGGAAACAATGAGCAGTTCTTC.

This clonotype was recorded at least ten times. The CDR3 here is CASSQTSGRTFF. The CDR3 DNA is TGTGCCAGCAGCCAAACTAGCGGGAGGACGTTCTTC. The chain combines TRBV6-2 or TRBV6-3 with TRBJ2-1; 12 bases line up with TRBD2. The CDR3 loop spans 12 amino acids. Germline CDR1 is MNHEY and CDR2 is SVGEGT. After removal of 6 bases from V and 15 bases from J, the junction contained 6 bases not matched to a gene.

This clonotype was recorded many times. The chain employs TRBV5-1 and TRBJ1-6; 9 positions match TRBD1. Unmatched junction bases numbered 6, after V lost 3 bases and J lost 8 bases. CDR3 length: 15 residues. Per the germline V gene, CDR1 is SGHRS and CDR2 is YFSETQ. The CDR3 region has the DNA TGCGCCAGCAGCTCCGGGACAGGGATAGATTCACCCCTCCACTTT. Protein sequence: CASSSGTGIDSPLHF.

The rearrangement joins TRBV6-6 to TRBJ2-1, with D perhaps matching TRBD2 (7 bases). Germline V gene data show CDR1 as MNHNY and CDR2 as SVGAGI (reference sequence). CDR3 length equals 12 residues. The germline V and J ends were trimmed by 8 bases and 4 bases, with 9 bases remaining between them. CDR3 sequence reads: CASGRGYNEQFF. CDR3 DNA: TGTGCCAGCGGGAGGGGGTACAATGAGCAGTTCTTC.

This clonotype was observed at least ten times. The chain carries TRBV28 and TRBJ2-7; tentatively, D is TRBD2 (6 bases). The V gene lost 5 bases and the J gene lost 10 bases, with 18 bases spanning the gap. Germline assignment: CDR1 MDHEN and CDR2 SYDVKM. The CDR3 has 13 amino acids. The CDR3 DNA reads TGTGCCAGCAGTCATCTAAGGAGGGGCGGTCAGTACTTC. It encodes CASSHLRRGGQYF.

This clonotype was observed at least ten times. The rearrangement uses TRBV20-1 and TRBJ1-6, with a weak D call TRBD1 (5 bases). Trimming removed 3 bases from V and 8 bases from J, with 14 bases in between. Germline V CDR1 and CDR2: DFQATT, SNEGSKA (reference sequence). This CDR3 comprises 14 residues. The CDR3 sequence is CSASVDSSYSPLHF. The CDR3, as DNA: TGCAGTGCTAGCGTCGACAGTTCCTATTCACCCCTCCACTTT.

The chain employs TRBV7-9 and TRBJ2-3, with D hard to call. V was cut by 0 bases and J by 2 bases, with 6 bases left in between. There are 14 residues in the CDR3. Germline V CDR1 and CDR2: SEHNR, FQNEAQ (reference sequence). The CDR3: CASSLALDTDTQYF. CDR3 sequence (DNA): TGTGCCAGCAGCTTAGCGCTCGACACAGATACGCAGTATTTT.

This clonotype was counted many times. The chain joins TRBV7-8 to TRBJ2-3, with 7 bases aligning to TRBD2. Per the germline V gene, CDR1 is SGHVS and CDR2 is FQNEAQ. J lost 5 bases, V lost 3 bases, and 14 bases had no gene match. The CDR3 is made up of 17 amino acids. The CDR3 region has the DNA TGTGCCAGCAGCTTCCTTCTAACCTGGGAGGGTAAAGATACGCAGTATTTT. Translated: CASSFLLTWEGKDTQYF. Together with reference TRBV7-8 and TRBJ2-3, the CDR3 gives the full variable domain: GAGVSQSPRYKVAKRGQDVALRCDPISGHVSLFWYQQALGQGPEFLTYFQNEAQLDKSGLPSDRFFAERPEGSVSTLKIQRTQQEDSAVYLCASSFLLTWEGKDTQYFGPGTRLTVL.

This clonotype was seen many times. The rearrangement uses TRBV21-1 and TRBJ1-4; TRBD1, the table's D call, lacks a check against the DNA. TRBV21-1 is shown as a pseudogene. The CDR3 length is 14 residues. This CDR3 is CASNYIPGCEKLFF. The CDR3 bases are TGTGCCAGCAACTATATTCCGGGTTGTGAAAAACTGTTTTTT.

This chain connects TRBV15 to TRBJ2-1, with D unclear. V lost 3 bases, J lost 6 bases, and 9 bases lay in between. CDR3 length equals 13 residues. Germline V gene lookup returns CDR1 LNHNV and CDR2 YYDKDF (reference sequence). CDR3 bases: TGTGCCACCAGCAGGACCCGCGCCAATGAGCAGTTCTTC. It codes for CATSRTRANEQFF.

This CDR3 reads CSVDAHYTGELFF. The CDR3 DNA is TGCAGCGTTGACGCACATTACACCGGGGAGCTGTTTTTT. V gene TRBV29-1 combines with J gene TRBJ2-2; D not resolved. This CDR3 has 13 residues. V dropped 3 bases and J dropped 3 bases, with 8 bases sitting between them. Germline CDR1 is SQVTM and CDR2 is ANQGSEA.

The chain couples TRBV6-4 to TRBJ2-1, with a weak D call TRBD2 (6 bases). The germline V gene has CDR1 MRHNA and CDR2 SNTAGT. Trimming cost V 4 bases and J 10 bases, with 14 bases left between them. The CDR3 is 13 residues long. CDR3 DNA: TGTGCCAGCAGTGGTGAATATGGGGGGGAGCAGTTCTTC. Protein sequence: CASSGEYGGEQFF.

This clonotype appeared many times. This chain joins TRBV9 and TRBJ2-7; possible D gene TRBD1, 5 bases. From germline, CDR1 is SGDLS and CDR2 YYNGEE. The V end was cut by 3 bases, the J end by 5 bases, with 6 bases between. CDR3 length equals 11 residues. The CDR3 loop reads CASSGGHEQYF. Written as DNA, the CDR3 is TGTGCCAGCAGCGGGGGCCACGAGCAGTACTTC.

This clonotype was counted many times. The chain carries TRBV20-1 and TRBJ1-5; D remains unclear. The CDR3 loop spans 14 amino acids. Deletions cut 3 bases from V and 3 bases from J, with 12 bases between. The germline V gene has CDR1 DFQATT and CDR2 SNEGSKA (reference sequence). CDR3 in amino acids: CSARVEGNNQPQHF. In DNA form, the CDR3 reads TGCAGTGCTAGGGTGGAGGGAAACAATCAGCCCCAGCATTTT.

This clonotype was observed many times. The rearrangement links TRBV20-1 to TRBJ2-5; the D gene could be TRBD1 or TRBD2 (5 bases each). This CDR3 spans 15 amino acids. CDR1 and CDR2 (germline): DFQATT, SNEGSKA (reference sequence). Trimming stripped 5 bases from V and 1 base from J, with 17 bases between. CDR3 DNA: TGCAGTGCTGCGTTCGGGGCGATTCTCCAAGAGACCCAGTACTTC. This gives the protein CSAAFGAILQETQYF.

This clonotype was seen at least ten times. This sequence joins TRBV29-1 and TRBJ2-5; 7 bases are shared with TRBD2. CDR1 and CDR2 from the germline V gene are SQVTM and ANQGSEA. Losses at the gene ends were 5 bases for V and 5 bases for J; bases not matched to a gene: 8. The CDR3 totals 13 residues. The CDR3 protein is CSVKGRAAETQYF. CDR3 sequence (DNA): TGCAGCGTTAAAGGGAGGGCGGCTGAGACCCAGTACTTC. Complete variable domain (other parts from reference TRBV29-1 and TRBJ2-5): SAVISQKPSRDICQRGTSLTIQCQVDSQVTMMFWYRQQPGQSLTLIATANQGSEATYESGFVIDKFPISRPNLTFSTLTVSNMSPEDSSIYLCSVKGRAAETQYFGPGTRLLVL.

This clonotype appeared a few times. CDR3 sequence: CASSLATSASTDTQYF. The CDR3 DNA follows: TGCGCCAGCAGCTTGGCCACATCGGCTAGCACAGATACGCAGTATTTT. This chain joins TRBV5-1 and TRBJ2-3; D remains unclear. The V end lost 0 bases, the J end lost 0 bases, and 11 bases lay between the germline ends. CDR1 and CDR2 from the germline V gene are SGHRS and YFSETQ. This CDR3 has 16 amino acids.

Only one count was recorded for this clonotype. V usage is TRBV6-1 and J usage is TRBJ2-1; the D gene is possibly TRBD1 (5 bases). Germline V gene sequence: CDR1 MNHNS, CDR2 SASEGT. CDR3 size: 11 residues. V dropped 10 bases and J dropped 5 bases, with 9 bases sitting between them. This CDR3 is CATRQNNEQFF. In nucleotides, the CDR3 is TGTGCCACCAGACAGAACAATGAGCAGTTCTTC.

In its sample, this clonotype was seen many times. The chain recombines TRBV12-3 or TRBV12-4 with TRBJ2-1; D possibly matches TRBD1 or TRBD2 (5 bases each). The ends were cut back, 6 bases at V and 4 bases at J, with 13 bases in the middle. CDR3 length: 14 amino acids. CDR3 protein: CASRPGTVYNEQFF. The CDR3, as DNA: TGTGCCAGCAGGCCCGGGACGGTATACAATGAGCAGTTCTTC.

The table lists this clonotype with many counts. The rearrangement uses TRBV5-1 and TRBJ2-7, with 12 nucleotides matching TRBD2. Germline V gives CDR1 SGHRS, CDR2 YFSETQ. This CDR3 spans 14 amino acids. Losses at the gene ends were 4 bases for V and 6 bases for J; bases not matched to a gene: 5. The CDR3 protein is CASSPGLAGREQYF. The CDR3 nucleotides are TGCGCCAGCAGCCCTGGACTAGCGGGACGCGAGCAGTACTTC. The entire variable domain, with the rest obtained from reference TRBV5-1 and TRBJ2-7, is as follows: KAGVTQTPRYLIKTRGQQVTLSCSPISGHRSVSWYQQTPGQGLQFLFEYFSETQRNKGNFPGRFSGRQFSNSRSEMNVSTLELGDSALYLCASSPGLAGREQYFGPGTRLTVT.

This clonotype was picked up many times. This rearrangement joins TRBV27 to TRBJ2-3, with D possibly TRBD2 on 6 matching bases. V lost 3 bases and J lost 2, with 12 bases in between. Germline values: CDR1 MNHEY, CDR2 SMNVEV (reference sequence). CDR3 length equals 15 residues. The CDR3 region has the DNA TGTGCCAGCAGTTTCTCGGGACTGACCACAGATACGCAGTATTTT. Amino acid sequence: CASSFSGLTTDTQYF.

The chain recombines TRBV20-1 with TRBJ2-1; perhaps TRBD1 as D (6 bases). The length of the CDR3 is 13 residues. The germline V gene has CDR1 DFQATT and CDR2 SNEGSKA (reference sequence). With 3 bases removed from V and 6 bases from J, the gap between germline ends came to 12 bases. The CDR3 loop reads CSASGPQGNEQFF. The CDR3 DNA reads TGCAGTGCTAGCGGTCCACAGGGCAATGAGCAGTTCTTC.

This clonotype has ten or more counts. The J gene is TRBJ2-7, the V gene TRBV25-1; 12 nucleotides align to TRBD1. In germline, CDR1 is MGHDK, CDR2 SYGVNS. The CDR3 consists of 16 residues. V lost 2 bases, J lost 5 bases, and 7 bases stayed unmatched. CDR3 residues: CASSEVGTGGKHEQYF. The CDR3 DNA reads TGTGCCAGCAGTGAAGTCGGGACAGGGGGCAAACACGAGCAGTACTTC.

The sample holds a few counts of this clonotype. The rearrangement links TRBV29-1 to TRBJ2-7; no definite D call. The ends were cut back, 6 bases at V and 1 base at J, with 13 bases in the middle. Germline CDR1 and CDR2: SQVTM and ANQGSEA. The CDR3 is made up of 13 amino acids. The DNA of the CDR3 is TGCAGCGTGGGCCCCGCAGTGTCCTACGAGCAGTACTTC. The encoded protein is CSVGPAVSYEQYF.

This clonotype was seen more than once but under ten times. The rearrangement links TRBV20-1 to TRBJ1-1; unclear D gene. V lost 3 bases to trimming and J lost 1 base, with 9 bases between them. CDR1 DFQATT and CDR2 SNEGSKA come from the germline V gene (reference sequence). This CDR3 spans 13 amino acids. This chain's CDR3 is CSARGLGNTEAFF. The DNA for the CDR3 is TGCAGTGCTAGGGGTCTTGGGAACACTGAAGCTTTCTTT.

Ten or more counts support this clonotype. The rearrangement uses TRBV15 and TRBJ2-1, with D possibly TRBD2 on 6 matching bases. Trimming removed 4 bases from V and 7 bases from J, with 14 bases in between. This CDR3 spans 14 amino acids. CDR1 and CDR2 (germline): LNHNV, YYDKDF (reference sequence). DNA of the CDR3: TGTGCCACCAGCATCTTCGGGAGCGGGAATGAGCAGTTCTTC. Translation gives CATSIFGSGNEQFF.

Ten or more counts support this clonotype. V usage is TRBV7-8 and J usage is TRBJ2-3; 7 positions agree with TRBD1. The CDR3 sequence is 14 residues long. After removal of 3 bases from V and 3 bases from J, the junction contained 3 bases not matched to a gene. Germline V gene lookup returns CDR1 SGHVS and CDR2 FQNEAQ. The CDR3 loop reads CASSFTGETDTQYF. Written as DNA, the CDR3 is TGTGCCAGCAGCTTCACAGGGGAAACAGATACGCAGTATTTT.

The table lists this clonotype with many counts. J is TRBJ1-3 and V is TRBV15; D remains unclear. Trimming took 0 bases from V and 7 from J, leaving 4 bases between them. The V gene's germline CDR1 is LNHNV and CDR2 YYDKDF (reference sequence). The length of the CDR3 is 12 residues. CDR3 sequence reads: CATSRDPNTIYF. As DNA, the CDR3 is TGTGCCACCAGCAGAGATCCTAACACCATATATTTT.

The rearrangement links TRBV5-1 to TRBJ2-2; D remains unclear. The germline gives CDR1 SGHRS, CDR2 YFSETQ. Trimming removed 9 bases at V and 4 bases at J, with 13 bases between. This CDR3 is built from 13 residues. The DNA of the CDR3 is TGCGCCACCCCCGGGTCTGTCACCGGGGAGCTGTTTTTT. Translated, it gives CATPGSVTGELFF.

This clonotype was detected many times. This rearrangement joins TRBV5-6 to TRBJ1-1; 7 bases fit TRBD1. J was trimmed by 1 base and V by 4 bases; bases with no gene match: 4. Germline V CDR1 and CDR2: SGHDT, YYEEEE. The CDR3 totals 14 residues. As DNA, the CDR3 is TGTGCCAGCAGCCGACAGGGCCAGAACACTGAAGCTTTCTTT. Its protein is CASSRQGQNTEAFF.

This clonotype has at least ten counts. The chain links TRBV11-2 to TRBJ2-5, with 7 bases matching TRBD1. Germline CDR1 and CDR2: SGHAT and FQNNGV. The CDR3 runs to 15 residues. J was trimmed by 3 bases and V by 5 bases; bases with no gene match: 9. The chain's CDR3 is CASSPGTGTEETQYF. CDR3 DNA: TGTGCCAGCAGCCCCGGAACTGGGACAGAAGAGACCCAGTACTTC.